The present T cell receptor (beta chain) was sequenced within a study of PD-L1 blockade in urothelial cancer (dated by TCRdb to the late 2010s). Study-wide context: All patients started therapy around 2014 and received atezolizumab 1,200 mg intravenously every 3 weeks. The study was an exploratory multi-omic analysis of somatic, immune and clinical correlates of response to PD-L1 blockade with atezolizumab in urothelial cancer. TCR sequencing covered pretreatment tumor samples and matched, serially collected peripheral blood taken before and after atezolizumab treatment. A median of roughly 140,000 T cells and around 81,000 unique TCRs was obtained from blood samples, and a median clonality of roughly 0.082 was observed. Blood samples were analyzed at 3 weeks after treatment start (second dose) and at 6 weeks after treatment start. Durable clinical benefit was defined as a progression-free survival longer than 6 months, and TCR features were additionally tested against progression-free survival and overall survival. About 90% of the roughly 29 patients were identified as males with urothelial cancer of bladder origin, and a prior smoking history was reported by 18 of 29 patients. Durable clinical benefit was achieved by nine patients and was not achieved by 20 patients. Some 30 patients had pretreatment blood TCR-seq, about 25 had at least one posttreatment blood collection, and about 25 had tumor TCR-seq. Patients had an ECOG performance status of 0 or 1 and had received between 0 and 3 prior chemotherapy regimens. In the same patients, whole exome sequencing and RNA sequencing of pretreatment tumors were performed in addition to TCR sequencing. General findings and caveats noted by the study authors: A pretreatment peripheral blood TCR clonality below the median was linked to improved progression-free and overall survival. Because the sample size was small (n of about 30) and many of the analyses were exploratory, the results are meant to be hypothesis-generating. Greater expansion of tumor-associated TCR clones in peripheral blood 3 weeks after the start of treatment was observed in patients with durable benefit (n of about 21, p = 0.022).

In light of the paper, this sample's time point label describes: peripheral blood 6 weeks after treatment start. A cohort of 25 to 30 patients with locally advanced or metastatic urothelial carcinoma, treated at Memorial Sloan Kettering on a trial protocol, was included. Peripheral blood mononuclear cells were collected pretreatment and during treatment, with between 1 and 8 total time points obtained per patient. The Qiagen DNeasy Blood extraction kit was used to purify genomic DNA from total PBMCs and tumor samples. PBMCs were collected pretreatment and during treatment, and were isolated and stored as previously described. CDR1 and CDR2, looked up from the germline V gene, are LGHNA and YNFKEQ. The CDR3 numbers 17 residues from cysteine through phenylalanine. Of all the DNA, just the CDR3 is kept, 51 bases in frame from base 1. The germline ends are 22 bases apart after V is trimmed by 7 bases and J by 1 base.

Note on this clone: Its target antigen remains unknown. Within one base of it there is no much larger clone, and no base qualities were kept.

Each PCR received spiked-in synthetic TCR analog templates so that absolute template abundance could be estimated from read counts. Using the immunoSEQ assay, TCRbeta CDR3 regions were amplified from genomic DNA with bias-controlled V and J gene primers. Sequencing of rearranged TCRbeta segments was performed at approximately 20X coverage. On the authors' methods: Sequencing errors were corrected by clustering, and CDR3s were annotated against IMGT so that V, D and J genes could be assigned. Out-of-frame and stop-codon sequences were excluded, and only productive TCRbeta rearrangements were used in downstream analyses. Clonality was calculated as one minus the Shannon entropy normalized by the log of the number of unique productive sequences. Clones differing between time points or between blood and tumor were identified using Fisher's exact test with Benjamini-Hochberg correction, with an adjusted p below 0.01 applied as the threshold. The clones in this table, taken by TCRdb from immuneACCESS, are in-frame only. Not every clone is retained; where verified, under half of the shortfall comes from an unresolved V gene, and the cause of the rest is unknown. V, J and clone size are those of that table, while D and trimming were read from the DNA. The sample records some 30,000 clones, around three quarters of which are singletons. Around 3.3% of the sample is taken by the ten largest.

This specimen was PBMCs, taken around atezolizumab (anti-PD-L1) treatment. The V gene is TRBV4-2 and the J gene is TRBJ1-1, with no D gene named confidently. This clonotype originated in a man between 65 and 85 years old with urothelial cancer. The CDR3 loop reads CASTPRSGEGANTEAFF. Read as DNA, the sequence is TGTGCCAGCACCCCCCGGTCGGGCGAGGGCGCGAACACTGAAGCTTTCTTT.